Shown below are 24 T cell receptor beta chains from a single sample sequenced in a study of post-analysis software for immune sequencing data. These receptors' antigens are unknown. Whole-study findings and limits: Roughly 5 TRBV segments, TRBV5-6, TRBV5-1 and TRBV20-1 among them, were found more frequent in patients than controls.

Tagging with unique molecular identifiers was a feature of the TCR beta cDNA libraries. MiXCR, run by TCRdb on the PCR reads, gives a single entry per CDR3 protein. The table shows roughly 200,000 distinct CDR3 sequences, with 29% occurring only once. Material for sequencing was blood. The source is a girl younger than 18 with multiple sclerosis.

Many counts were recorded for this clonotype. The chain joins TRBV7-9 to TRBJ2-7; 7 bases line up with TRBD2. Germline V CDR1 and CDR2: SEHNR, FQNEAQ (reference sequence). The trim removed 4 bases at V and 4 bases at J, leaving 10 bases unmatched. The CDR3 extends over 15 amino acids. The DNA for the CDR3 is TGTGCCAGCAGCTCCGGCAGCGGGGCAAGGTACGAGCAGTACTTC. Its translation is CASSSGSGARYEQYF.

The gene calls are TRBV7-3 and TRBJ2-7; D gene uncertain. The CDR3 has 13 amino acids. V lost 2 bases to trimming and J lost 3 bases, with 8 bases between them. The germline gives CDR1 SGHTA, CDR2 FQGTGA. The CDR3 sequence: CASSLSANYEQYF. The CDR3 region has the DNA TGTGCCAGCAGCTTATCCGCCAACTACGAGCAGTACTTC.

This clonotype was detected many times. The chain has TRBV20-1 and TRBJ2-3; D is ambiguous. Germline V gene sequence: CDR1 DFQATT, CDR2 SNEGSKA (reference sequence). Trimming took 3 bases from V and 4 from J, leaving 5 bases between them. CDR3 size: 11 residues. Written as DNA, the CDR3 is TGCAGTGCTAGTTGGCCAGATACGCAGTATTTT. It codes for CSASWPDTQYF.

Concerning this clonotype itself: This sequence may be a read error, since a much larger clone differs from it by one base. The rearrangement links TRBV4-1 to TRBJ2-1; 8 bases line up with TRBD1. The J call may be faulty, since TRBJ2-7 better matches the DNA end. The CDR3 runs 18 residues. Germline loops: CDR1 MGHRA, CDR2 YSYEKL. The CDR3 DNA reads TGCGCCAGCAGCCAAGATCTGAGGCAGGGGGCTTTCTACAATGAGCAGTACTTC. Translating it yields CASSQDLRQGAFYNEQYF.

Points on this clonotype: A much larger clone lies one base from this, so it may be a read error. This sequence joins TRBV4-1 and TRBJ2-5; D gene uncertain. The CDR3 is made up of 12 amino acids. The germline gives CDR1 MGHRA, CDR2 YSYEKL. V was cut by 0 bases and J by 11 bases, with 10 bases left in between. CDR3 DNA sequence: TGCGCCAGCAGCCAAGAAAGGTATGAGCAGTACTTC. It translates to CASSQERYEQYF.

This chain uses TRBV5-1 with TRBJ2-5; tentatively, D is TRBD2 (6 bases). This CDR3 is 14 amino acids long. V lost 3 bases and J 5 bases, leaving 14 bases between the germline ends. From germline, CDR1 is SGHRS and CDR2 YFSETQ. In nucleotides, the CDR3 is TGCGCCAGCAGCTCCCCCGGGGGTTACGAGACCCAGTACTTC. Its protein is CASSSPGGYETQYF.

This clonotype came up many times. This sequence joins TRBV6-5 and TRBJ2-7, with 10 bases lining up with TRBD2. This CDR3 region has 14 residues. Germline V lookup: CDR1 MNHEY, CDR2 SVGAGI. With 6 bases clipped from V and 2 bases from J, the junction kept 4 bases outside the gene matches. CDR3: CASSQAGGPYEQYF. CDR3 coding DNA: TGTGCCAGCAGCCAAGCGGGGGGGCCCTACGAGCAGTACTTC.

CDR3 region: CSVLGQRDDRNEQFF. DNA of the CDR3: TGCAGCGTATTGGGTCAGCGGGATGATCGCAATGAGCAGTTCTTC. The chain has TRBV29-1 and TRBJ2-1; 7 bases line up with TRBD2. The V and J ends lost 6 bases and 6 bases, in that order; junction bases with no gene match: 14. The CDR3 is 15 amino acids. Germline CDR1 SQVTM, CDR2 ANQGSEA.

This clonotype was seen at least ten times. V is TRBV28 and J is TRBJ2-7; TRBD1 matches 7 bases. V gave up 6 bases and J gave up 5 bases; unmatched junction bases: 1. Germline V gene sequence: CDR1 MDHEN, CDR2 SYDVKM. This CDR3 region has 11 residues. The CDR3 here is CASSQGDEQYF. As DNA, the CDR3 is TGTGCCAGCAGCCAGGGGGACGAGCAGTACTTC.

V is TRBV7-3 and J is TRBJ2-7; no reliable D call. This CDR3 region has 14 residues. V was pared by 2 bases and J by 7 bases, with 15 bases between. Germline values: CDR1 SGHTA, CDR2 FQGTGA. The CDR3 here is CASSLGSELGEQYF. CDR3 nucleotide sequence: TGTGCCAGCAGCTTAGGTTCTGAGTTGGGGGAGCAGTACTTC.

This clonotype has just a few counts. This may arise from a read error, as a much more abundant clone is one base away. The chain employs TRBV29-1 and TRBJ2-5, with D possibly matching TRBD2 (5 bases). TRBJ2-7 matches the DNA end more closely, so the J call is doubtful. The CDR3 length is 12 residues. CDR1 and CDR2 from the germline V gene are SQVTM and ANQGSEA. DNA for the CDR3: TGCAGCGTGACGGGAAAGTGCCACGAGCAGTACTTC. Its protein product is CSVTGKCHEQYF.

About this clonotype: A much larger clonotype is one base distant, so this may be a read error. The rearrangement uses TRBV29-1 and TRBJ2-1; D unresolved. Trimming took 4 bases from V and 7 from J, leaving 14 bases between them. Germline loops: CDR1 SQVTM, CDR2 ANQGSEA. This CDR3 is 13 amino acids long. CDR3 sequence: CSVGPATTNEQFF. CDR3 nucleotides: TGCAGCGTTGGCCCGGCCACTACAAATGAGCAGTTCTTC.

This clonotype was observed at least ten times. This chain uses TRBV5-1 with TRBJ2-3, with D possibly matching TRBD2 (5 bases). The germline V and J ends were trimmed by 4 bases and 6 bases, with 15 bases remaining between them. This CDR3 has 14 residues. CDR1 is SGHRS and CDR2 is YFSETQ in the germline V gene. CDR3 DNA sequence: TGCGCCAGCAGCCAGGCCGAGGGCGGGGATACGCAGTATTTT. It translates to CASSQAEGGDTQYF. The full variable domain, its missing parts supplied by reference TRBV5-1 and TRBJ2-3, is KAGVTQTPRYLIKTRGQQVTLSCSPISGHRSVSWYQQTPGQGLQFLFEYFSETQRNKGNFPGRFSGRQFSNSRSEMNVSTLELGDSALYLCASSQAEGGDTQYFGPGTRLTVL.

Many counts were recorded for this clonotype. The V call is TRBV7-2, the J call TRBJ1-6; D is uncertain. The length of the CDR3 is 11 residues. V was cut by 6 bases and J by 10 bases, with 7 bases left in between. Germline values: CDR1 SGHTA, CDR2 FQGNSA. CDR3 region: CASSSDSPLHF. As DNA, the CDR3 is TGTGCCAGCAGTTCAGACTCACCCCTCCACTTT.

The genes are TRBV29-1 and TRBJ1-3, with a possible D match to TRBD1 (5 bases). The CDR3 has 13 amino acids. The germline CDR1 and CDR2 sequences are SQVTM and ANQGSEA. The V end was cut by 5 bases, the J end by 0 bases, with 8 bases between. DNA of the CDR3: TGCAGCGTTTGGGGGAACTCTGGAAACACCATATATTTT. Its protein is CSVWGNSGNTIYF.

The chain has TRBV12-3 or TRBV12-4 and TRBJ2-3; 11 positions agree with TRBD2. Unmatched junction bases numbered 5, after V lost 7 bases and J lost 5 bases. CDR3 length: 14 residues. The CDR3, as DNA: TGTGCCAGCAATCTAGCGGGGGGACTAGATACGCAGTATTTT. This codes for CASNLAGGLDTQYF.

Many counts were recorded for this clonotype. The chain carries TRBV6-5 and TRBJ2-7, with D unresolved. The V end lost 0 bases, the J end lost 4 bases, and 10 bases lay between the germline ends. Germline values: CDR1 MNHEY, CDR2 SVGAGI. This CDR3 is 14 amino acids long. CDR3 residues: CASSYSKGGYEQYF. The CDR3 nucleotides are TGTGCCAGCAGTTACTCGAAAGGCGGTTACGAGCAGTACTTC.

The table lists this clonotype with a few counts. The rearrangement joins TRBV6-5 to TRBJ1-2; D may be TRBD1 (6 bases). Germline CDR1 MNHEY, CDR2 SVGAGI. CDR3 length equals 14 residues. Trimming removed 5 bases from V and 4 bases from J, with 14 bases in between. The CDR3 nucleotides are TGTGCCAGCAGTAACGGGGGCAGCCGCTATGGCTACACCTTC. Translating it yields CASSNGGSRYGYTF.

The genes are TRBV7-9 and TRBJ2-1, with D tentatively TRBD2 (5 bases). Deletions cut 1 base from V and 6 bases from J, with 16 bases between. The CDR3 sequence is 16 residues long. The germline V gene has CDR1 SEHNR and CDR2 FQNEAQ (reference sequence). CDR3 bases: TGTGCCAGCAGCTTAGTAGGCGGGCCCGGACTCAATGAGCAGTTCTTC. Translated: CASSLVGGPGLNEQFF.

CDR3 amino acids: CASSLELGEWAETQYF. The DNA of the CDR3 is TGCGCCAGCAGCTTGGAGTTGGGGGAATGGGCAGAGACCCAGTACTTC. This chain connects TRBV5-1 to TRBJ2-5; D assignment may be TRBD1 or TRBD2 (5 bases each). The germline V and J ends were trimmed by 0 bases and 4 bases, with 16 bases remaining between them. The CDR3 sequence is 16 residues long. Per the germline V gene, CDR1 is SGHRS and CDR2 is YFSETQ.

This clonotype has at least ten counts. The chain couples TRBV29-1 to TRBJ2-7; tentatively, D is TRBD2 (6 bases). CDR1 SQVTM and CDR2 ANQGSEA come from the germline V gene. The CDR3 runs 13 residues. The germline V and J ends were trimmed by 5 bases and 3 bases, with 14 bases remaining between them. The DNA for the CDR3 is TGCAGCGTTACTAGGAGCGGGTTCTACGAGCAGTACTTC. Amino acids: CSVTRSGFYEQYF.

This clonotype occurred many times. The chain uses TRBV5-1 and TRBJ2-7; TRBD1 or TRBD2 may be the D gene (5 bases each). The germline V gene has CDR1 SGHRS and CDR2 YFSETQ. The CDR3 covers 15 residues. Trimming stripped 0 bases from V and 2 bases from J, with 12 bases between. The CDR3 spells CASSLGGTSTYEQYF. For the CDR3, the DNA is TGCGCCAGCAGCTTGGGGGGGACGAGCACCTACGAGCAGTACTTC.

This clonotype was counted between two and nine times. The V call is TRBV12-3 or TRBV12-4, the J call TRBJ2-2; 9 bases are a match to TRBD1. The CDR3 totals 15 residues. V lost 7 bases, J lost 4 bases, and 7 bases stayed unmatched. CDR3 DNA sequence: TGTGCCAGCACTAGAGGACAGGGGATCACCGGGGAGCTGTTTTTT. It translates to CASTRGQGITGELFF.

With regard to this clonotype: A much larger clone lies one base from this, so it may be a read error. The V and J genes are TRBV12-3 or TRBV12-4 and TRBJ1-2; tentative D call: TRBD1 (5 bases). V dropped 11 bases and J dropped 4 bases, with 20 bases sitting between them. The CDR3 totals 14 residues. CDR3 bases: TGTGCCGTTCAGAGTAAGGGGCAGGGCTATGGCTACACCTTC. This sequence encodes CAVQSKGQGYGYTF.